This T cell receptor (beta chain) was profiled in a study of beta chain features in type 1 diabetes (dated by TCRdb to the late 2010s). The study in broad terms: Mean age, gender distribution, total cell number and subset yield were not different between patients and healthy donors. A total of roughly 100 million sorted cells were examined across all samples, and the number of cells per subset was strongly correlated with RNA yield. The study compared the TCRB repertoires of sorted circulating CD4+ T cell subsets in recently diagnosed type 1 diabetes patients with those in matched healthy donors. Regulatory and stem cell-like memory subsets were obtained from only 8 patients and roughly 8 healthy donors, while naive and central memory subsets were obtained from all 30 or so donors.

Taken from cysteine to phenylalanine, the CDR3 has 14 residues. The only DNA kept is the CDR3, 42 bases in frame from the first base. Sequences MRHNA (CDR1) and SNTAGT (CDR2) are obtained from the germline V gene. Here V drops 4 bases and J drops 4 bases, and the junction holds 2 bases not matched to any gene. Here is what the overall study found, with its caveats: Because cDNA rather than genomic DNA was sequenced, highly expressing activated cells could have been over-represented, although no difference in activation and CD3 levels was found between groups. HLA sub-analyses involved small numbers of individuals, so any influence of HLA type on TCRB rearrangement remained unresolved. Shorter templates might have been favored by PCR, but patient and control samples were amplified and corrected together, so both groups would have been affected equally by any skew. Naive, central memory and regulatory TCRB repertoires appeared to be more alike among patients than among healthy donors. Type 1 diabetes patients showed a moderate but significant shortening of TCRB CDR3 length in all four CD4+ subsets. Fewer insertions and more nucleotide deletions at VDJ recombination sites were observed in patients with type 1 diabetes, implying thymic rearrangement abnormalities.

A single peripheral blood draw of about 120 mL on average was collected from each donor into heparinised tubes. A BD FACSAria II and a panel including CD45RO, CCR7, CD25, CD127, CD95 and CD27 were used to sort naive, central memory, regulatory and stem cell-like memory CD4+ T cells. Purity was above 95% for every sorted population. PBMCs were isolated right away by Lymphoprep density gradient centrifugation and were stained directly, without culture. To minimize batch effects, samples were stained and sorted in pairs, one healthy donor with one patient per experiment. This clone was picked up a small number of times. Its antigen remains unidentified. No much larger clone is present one base from it, and per-base qualities are unavailable. The entire amount of isolated RNA was reverse transcribed using the High Capacity cDNA Reverse Transcription Kit, so the sequenced TCRB transcripts were expressed ones. Deep immunoSEQ sequencing was applied to naive, central memory and regulatory T cell samples, giving an average of about 3.57 million total reads per sample. Sorted cells were lysed in RLT buffer and RNA was extracted with DNase-treated RNeasy Micro or Mini kits, depending on cell number. Each cell subset was processed on its own to prevent cross-contamination, while patient and healthy donor samples were processed together. The immunoSEQ multiplex PCR was used to amplify TCRB sequences from cDNA, yielding 87-bp fragments that span the CDR3 region. Amplicons were sequenced on the Illumina HiSeq platform. As for the original processing: Synthetic template baselines were used to correct PCR bias computationally, reads within Hamming distance 2 were collapsed together, and singletons that could not be merged were discarded. Reads were aligned against IMGT to assign V, D and J genes, CDR3 length and insertions or deletions at six rearrangement sites. Within each subset, clonotype counts were normalized to sorted cell number, after which true diversity and Gini coefficients were computed with the tcR R package. Repertoire sharing was quantified using the overlap coefficient calculated on TCRB nucleotide sequences. As a proxy for the pre-selection repertoire, out-of-frame TCRB sequences from naive cells were analyzed. TCRdb retrieved this table from immuneACCESS and kept in-frame rearrangements only. Not all clones are present; in checked studies, unresolved V genes account for under half, and no reason is known for the remainder. The D gene and trimming were derived from the DNA, and the V and J assignments and clone size from that table. Here the sample has around 710,000 clones; roughly 12% occur a single time. 0.095% to 0.15% of the sample goes to the ten largest clones.

This receptor was taken from a man in his thirties or forties with type 1 diabetes. Source material: naive CD4+ T cells from blood. What the cell subset or site label conveys for this sample: true naive CD4+ T cells. Here the chain combines TRBV6-4 and TRBJ2-3, and 10 bases in between align with TRBD2. The bases read TGTGCCAGCAGTGGGACTAGCGGTCCAGATACGCAGTATTTT. This sequence encodes CASSGTSGPDTQYF.